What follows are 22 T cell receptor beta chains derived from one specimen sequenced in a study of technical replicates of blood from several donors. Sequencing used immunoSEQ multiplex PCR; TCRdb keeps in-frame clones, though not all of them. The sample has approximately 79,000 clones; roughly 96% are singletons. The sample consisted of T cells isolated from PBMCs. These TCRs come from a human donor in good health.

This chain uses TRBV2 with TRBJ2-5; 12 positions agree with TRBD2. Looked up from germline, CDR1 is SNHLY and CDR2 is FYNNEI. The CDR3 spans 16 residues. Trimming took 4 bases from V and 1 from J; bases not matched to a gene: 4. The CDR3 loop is CASSAGLAGAQETQYF. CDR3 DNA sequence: TGTGCCAGCAGTGCGGGACTAGCGGGCGCCCAAGAGACCCAGTACTTC.

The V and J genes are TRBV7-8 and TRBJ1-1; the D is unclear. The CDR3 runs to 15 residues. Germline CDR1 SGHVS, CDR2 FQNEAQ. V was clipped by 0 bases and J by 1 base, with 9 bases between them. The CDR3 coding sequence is TGTGCCAGCAGCTTAGCTGCAGGTGAGAACACTGAAGCTTTCTTT. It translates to CASSLAAGENTEAFF.

The CDR3 sequence is CASSYVAGVPNEQFF. CDR3 in DNA: TGTGCCAGCAGTTACGTCGCGGGAGTTCCAAATGAGCAGTTCTTC. The chain carries TRBV6-5 and TRBJ2-1, with 7 bases identical to TRBD2. The CDR3 spans 15 residues. V shed 2 bases and J 7 bases; nucleotides not matched to a gene: 8. Germline V gene lookup returns CDR1 MNHEY and CDR2 SVGAGI.

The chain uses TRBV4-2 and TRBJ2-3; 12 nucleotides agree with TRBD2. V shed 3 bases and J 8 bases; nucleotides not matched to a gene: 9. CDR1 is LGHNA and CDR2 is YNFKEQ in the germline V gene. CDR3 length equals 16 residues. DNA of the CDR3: TGTGCCAGCAGCCAGGAACTAGCGGGAGGTGATGCTACGCAGTATTTT. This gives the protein CASSQELAGGDATQYF.

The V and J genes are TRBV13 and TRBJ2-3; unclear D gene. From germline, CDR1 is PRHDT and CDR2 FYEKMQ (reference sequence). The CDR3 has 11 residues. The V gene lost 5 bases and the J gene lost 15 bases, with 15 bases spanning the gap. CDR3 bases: TGTGCCAGCAGCGTTATCCCCCACTTATATTTT. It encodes CASSVIPHLYF.

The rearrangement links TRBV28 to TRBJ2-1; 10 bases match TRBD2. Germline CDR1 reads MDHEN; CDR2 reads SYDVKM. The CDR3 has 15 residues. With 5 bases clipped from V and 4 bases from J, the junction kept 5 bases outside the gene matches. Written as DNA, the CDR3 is TGTGCCAGCAGTCGACCGACTAGCGGGTACAATGAGCAGTTCTTC. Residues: CASSRPTSGYNEQFF.

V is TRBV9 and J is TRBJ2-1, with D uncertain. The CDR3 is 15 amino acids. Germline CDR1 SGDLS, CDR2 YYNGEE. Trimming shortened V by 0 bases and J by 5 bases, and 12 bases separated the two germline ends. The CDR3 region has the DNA TGTGCCAGCAGCGTAGCTGATGGAGTCCACAATGAGCAGTTCTTC. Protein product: CASSVADGVHNEQFF.

CDR3 residues: CASSAQEVSTGELFF. The CDR3 DNA reads as TGTGCCAGCAGCGCTCAGGAAGTTAGCACCGGGGAGCTGTTTTTT. V and J are TRBV7-6 and TRBJ2-2; no reliable D call. Germline V CDR1 and CDR2: SGHVS, FNYEAQ. V was pared by 5 bases and J by 4 bases, with 14 bases between. This CDR3 region has 15 residues.

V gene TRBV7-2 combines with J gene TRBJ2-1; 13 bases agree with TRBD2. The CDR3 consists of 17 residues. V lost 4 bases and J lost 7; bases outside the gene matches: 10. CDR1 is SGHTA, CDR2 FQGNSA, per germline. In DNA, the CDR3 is TGTGCCAGCAGCTCTCGACCGACTAGCGGGAGGTTGAATGAGCAGTTCTTC. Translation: CASSSRPTSGRLNEQFF.

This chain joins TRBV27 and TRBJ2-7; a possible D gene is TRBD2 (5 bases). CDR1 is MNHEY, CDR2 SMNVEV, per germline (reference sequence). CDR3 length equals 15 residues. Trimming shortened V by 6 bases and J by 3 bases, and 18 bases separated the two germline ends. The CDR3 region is CASSPDSEILYEQYF. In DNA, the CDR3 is TGTGCCAGCAGCCCTGATAGCGAGATCCTCTACGAGCAGTACTTC.

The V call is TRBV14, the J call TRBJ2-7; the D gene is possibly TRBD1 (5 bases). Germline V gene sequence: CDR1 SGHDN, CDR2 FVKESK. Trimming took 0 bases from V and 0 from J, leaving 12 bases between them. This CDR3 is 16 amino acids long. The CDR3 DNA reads TGTGCCAGCAGCCAAGATCTTGTGACAGCCTCCTACGAGCAGTACTTC. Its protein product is CASSQDLVTASYEQYF.

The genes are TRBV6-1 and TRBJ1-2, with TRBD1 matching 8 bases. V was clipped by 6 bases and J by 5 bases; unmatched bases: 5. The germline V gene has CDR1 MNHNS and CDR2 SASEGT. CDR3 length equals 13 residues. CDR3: CASSPGQVYGYTF. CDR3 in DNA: TGTGCCAGCAGCCCGGGACAGGTTTATGGCTACACCTTC.

The CDR3 region has the DNA TGTGCCAGCTCCGGACTAGCGCAAGAGACCCAGTACTTC. Translated: CASSGLAQETQYF. The chain employs TRBV2 and TRBJ2-5; 9 bases match TRBD2. Germline CDR1 and CDR2: SNHLY and FYNNEI. The CDR3 runs 13 residues. Trimming cost V 8 bases and J 2 bases; bases outside gene matches: 3.

This CDR3 reads CASSFTGLGNTIYF. CDR3 DNA sequence: TGCGCCAGCAGCTTTACAGGGTTAGGAAACACCATATATTTT. This chain connects TRBV5-1 to TRBJ1-3; D is possibly TRBD1 (6 bases). The CDR3 spans 14 residues. Germline-derived CDR1 and CDR2 are SGHRS and YFSETQ. Trimming stripped 2 bases from V and 4 bases from J, with 10 bases between. Filled out from reference TRBV5-1 and TRBJ1-3, the complete variable domain reads KAGVTQTPRYLIKTRGQQVTLSCSPISGHRSVSWYQQTPGQGLQFLFEYFSETQRNKGNFPGRFSGRQFSNSRSEMNVSTLELGDSALYLCASSFTGLGNTIYFGEGSWLTVV.

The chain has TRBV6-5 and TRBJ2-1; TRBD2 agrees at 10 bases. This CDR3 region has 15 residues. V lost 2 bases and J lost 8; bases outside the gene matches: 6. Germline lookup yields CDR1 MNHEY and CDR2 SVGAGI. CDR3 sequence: CASSYASGSLDEQFF. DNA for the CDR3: TGTGCCAGCAGTTACGCTAGCGGGAGTTTGGATGAGCAGTTCTTC.

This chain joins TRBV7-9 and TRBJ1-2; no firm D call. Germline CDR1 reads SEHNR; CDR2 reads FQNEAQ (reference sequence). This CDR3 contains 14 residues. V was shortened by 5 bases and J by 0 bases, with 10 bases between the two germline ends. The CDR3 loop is CASSEHSSNYGYTF. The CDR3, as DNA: TGTGCCAGCAGCGAACACAGCTCTAACTATGGCTACACCTTC.

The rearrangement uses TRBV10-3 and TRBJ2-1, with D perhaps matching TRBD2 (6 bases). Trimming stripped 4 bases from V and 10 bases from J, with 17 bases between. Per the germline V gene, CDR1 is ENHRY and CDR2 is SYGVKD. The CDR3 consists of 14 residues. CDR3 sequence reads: CAISGGGSSGEQFF. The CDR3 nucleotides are TGTGCCATCAGTGGAGGAGGGAGTTCAGGAGAGCAGTTCTTC.

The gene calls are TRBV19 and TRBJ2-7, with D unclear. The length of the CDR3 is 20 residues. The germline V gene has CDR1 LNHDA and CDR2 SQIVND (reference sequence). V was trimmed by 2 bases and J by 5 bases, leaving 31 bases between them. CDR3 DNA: TGTGCCAGTAGTATAAGGCTCAGGTACAGTGTCTACGAAGTCGGCGACGAGCAGTACTTC. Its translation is CASSIRLRYSVYEVGDEQYF.

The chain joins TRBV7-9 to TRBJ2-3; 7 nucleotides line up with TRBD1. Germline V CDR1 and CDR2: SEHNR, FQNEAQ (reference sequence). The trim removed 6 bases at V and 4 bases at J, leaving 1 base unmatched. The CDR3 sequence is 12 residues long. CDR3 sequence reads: CASRTGPDTQYF. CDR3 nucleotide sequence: TGTGCCAGCAGGACAGGGCCAGATACGCAGTATTTT.

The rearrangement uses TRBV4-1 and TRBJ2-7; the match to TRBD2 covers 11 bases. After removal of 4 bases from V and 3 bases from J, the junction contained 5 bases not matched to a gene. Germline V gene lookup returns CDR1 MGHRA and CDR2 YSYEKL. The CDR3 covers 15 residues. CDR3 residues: CASSLKGTSGYEQYF. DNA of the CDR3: TGCGCCAGCAGCCTTAAGGGGACTAGCGGCTACGAGCAGTACTTC.

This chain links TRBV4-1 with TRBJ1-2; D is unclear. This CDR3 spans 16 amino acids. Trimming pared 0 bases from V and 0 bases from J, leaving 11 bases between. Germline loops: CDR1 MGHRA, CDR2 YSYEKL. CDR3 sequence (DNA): TGCGCCAGCAGCCAAGATGAACTCTCGCCTAACTATGGCTACACCTTC. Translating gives CASSQDELSPNYGYTF.

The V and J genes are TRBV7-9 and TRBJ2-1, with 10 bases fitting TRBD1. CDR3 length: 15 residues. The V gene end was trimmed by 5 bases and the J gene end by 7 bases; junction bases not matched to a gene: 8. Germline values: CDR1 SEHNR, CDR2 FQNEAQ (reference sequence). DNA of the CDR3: TGTGCCAGCAGCATCGACAGGGGGCAAAGGAATGAGCAGTTCTTC. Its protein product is CASSIDRGQRNEQFF.